The next 24 T cell receptor beta chains were all read from a single sample in a study of cytomegalovirus exposure and HLA in healthy donors. The assay was immunoSEQ multiplex PCR, and TCRdb's table has in-frame clones only and misses some. The sample holds around 52,000 clones, roughly 93% seen once. The sequenced sample consisted of PBMCs. Receptors were obtained from a young woman in good health and CMV-seronegative.

The chain links TRBV5-4 to TRBJ2-2; 7 nucleotides align to TRBD2. Unmatched junction bases numbered 8, after V lost 4 bases and J lost 8 bases. Per the germline V gene, CDR1 is SGHNT and CDR2 is YYREEE (reference sequence). CDR3 length: 14 amino acids. The CDR3 DNA reads as TGTGCCAGCAGCGAAATCGAGCGGGAAGGGGAGCTGTTTTTT. Translated: CASSEIEREGELFF.

The gene calls are TRBV4-3 and TRBJ1-2; D might be TRBD1 (6 bases). V gave up 0 bases and J gave up 4 bases, with 15 bases separating them. Germline CDR1 LGHNA, CDR2 YSLEER. The CDR3 is 16 residues long. The CDR3 bases are TGCGCCAGCAGCCAAGACTTAACAGGGCCCGGCTATGGCTACACCTTC. Amino acids: CASSQDLTGPGYGYTF.

CDR3 amino acids: CASSVDRDGPYGYTF. Here the CDR3 DNA reads TGTGCCAGCAGCGTCGACAGGGACGGGCCCTATGGCTACACCTTC. V is TRBV5-6 and J is TRBJ1-2; 7 bases line up with TRBD1. The CDR3 covers 15 residues. V dropped 4 bases and J dropped 4; count of bases not matched to a gene: 10. In germline, CDR1 is SGHDT, CDR2 YYEEEE.

This sequence joins TRBV29-1 and TRBJ2-1; 13 bases agree with TRBD2. Germline values: CDR1 SQVTM, CDR2 ANQGSEA. The J segment lost 7 bases and the V segment lost 7 bases, leaving 7 bases of the junction unmatched. CDR3 length: 14 amino acids. The CDR3 reads CSASGTSGMNEQFF. In nucleotides, the CDR3 is TGCAGCGCCTCCGGGACTAGCGGGATGAATGAGCAGTTCTTC.

The chain carries TRBV6-5 and TRBJ1-1; D call uncertain. The germline V gene has CDR1 MNHEY and CDR2 SVGAGI. The CDR3 extends over 14 amino acids. V gave up 5 bases and J gave up 4 bases, with 14 bases separating them. DNA for the CDR3: TGTGCCAGCAGTGCGCGAGGTCGGGGCACTGAAGCTTTCTTT. Encoded protein: CASSARGRGTEAFF.

V gene TRBV12-5 combines with J gene TRBJ1-1, with 8 positions matching TRBD1. Germline lookup yields CDR1 LGHNT and CDR2 FRNRAP. The length of the CDR3 is 15 residues. V was clipped by 4 bases and J by 1 base; unmatched bases: 5. CDR3 sequence reads: CASGWGGQGNTEAFF. CDR3 nucleotides: TGTGCTAGTGGTTGGGGCGGACAGGGGAACACTGAAGCTTTCTTT.

V and J are TRBV2 and TRBJ2-1; 8 nucleotides line up with TRBD2. Germline CDR1 SNHLY, CDR2 FYNNEI. With 6 bases clipped from V and 0 bases from J, the junction kept 7 bases outside the gene matches. This CDR3 is 16 amino acids long. The DNA of the CDR3 is TGTGCCAGCAGCTTTAAAAGCGGGAGCTCCTACAATGAGCAGTTCTTC. It encodes CASSFKSGSSYNEQFF. Together with reference TRBV2 and TRBJ2-1, the CDR3 gives the full variable domain: EPEVTQTPSHQVTQMGQEVILRCVPISNHLYFYWYRQILGQKVEFLVSFYNNEISEKSEIFDDQFSVERPDGSNFTLKIRSTKLEDSAMYFCASSFKSGSSYNEQFFGPGTRLTVL.

The chain recombines TRBV9 with TRBJ2-1; tentatively, D is TRBD1 (7 bases). CDR1 is SGDLS and CDR2 is YYNGEE in the germline V gene. V shed 0 bases and J shed 7 bases, with 14 bases lying between them. The CDR3 loop spans 15 amino acids. As DNA, the CDR3 is TGTGCCAGCAGCGTAGTGCCAGGGGGGAGGAATGAGCAGTTCTTC. Translated: CASSVVPGGRNEQFF.

The chain combines TRBV19 with TRBJ2-3, with D possibly being TRBD1 (5 bases). From germline, CDR1 is LNHDA and CDR2 SQIVND (reference sequence). The V end was cut by 0 bases, the J end by 14 bases, with 18 bases between. The CDR3 loop spans 14 amino acids. The CDR3, as DNA: TGTGCCAGTAGTATAGATCCCCGATCCCGACAGCGGTATTTT. Translated, it gives CASSIDPRSRQRYF.

The chain combines TRBV9 with TRBJ2-7, with 11 bases fitting TRBD1. V shed 4 bases and J 2 bases; nucleotides not matched to a gene: 2. The germline gives CDR1 SGDLS, CDR2 YYNGEE. CDR3 length equals 14 residues. CDR3 bases: TGTGCCAGCAGCCCGGGACAGGGGGCCTACGAGCAGTACGTC. Translating it yields CASSPGQGAYEQYV.

The genes are TRBV5-1 and TRBJ1-2; D is ambiguous. The V end was cut by 2 bases, the J end by 8 bases, with 19 bases between. The CDR3 is made up of 15 amino acids. Germline-derived CDR1 and CDR2 are SGHRS and YFSETQ. CDR3 loop: CASSFSAEYMEGYTF. CDR3 nucleotide sequence: TGCGCCAGCAGCTTTTCAGCCGAGTACATGGAGGGCTACACCTTC. Combining the CDR3 with reference TRBV5-1 and TRBJ1-2 gives the whole variable domain KAGVTQTPRYLIKTRGQQVTLSCSPISGHRSVSWYQQTPGQGLQFLFEYFSETQRNKGNFPGRFSGRQFSNSRSEMNVSTLELGDSALYLCASSFSAEYMEGYTFGSGTRLTVV.

J is TRBJ1-1 and V is TRBV11-3; the D is unclear. The V gene's germline CDR1 is SGHNT and CDR2 YENEEA. Deletions cut 3 bases from V and 1 base from J, with 9 bases between. This CDR3 has 14 residues. CDR3 amino acids: CASSFSSGNTEAFF. DNA for the CDR3: TGTGCCAGCAGCTTTTCTAGTGGGAACACTGAAGCTTTCTTT.

The rearrangement uses TRBV18 and TRBJ1-1; D gene ambiguous. The CDR3 contains 15 residues. The germline V gene has CDR1 KGHSH and CDR2 LQKENI. V dropped 2 bases and J dropped 11 bases, with 21 bases sitting between them. CDR3 sequence: CASSPSSPDSAIAFF. CDR3 nucleotides: TGTGCCAGCTCACCAAGTTCGCCCGACTCGGCCATTGCTTTCTTT.

The rearrangement uses TRBV5-6 and TRBJ2-1; D unclear. Germline CDR1 SGHDT, CDR2 YYEEEE. Deletions cut 4 bases from V and 6 bases from J, with 20 bases between. CDR3 length: 16 amino acids. The CDR3 nucleotides read TGTGCCAGCAGCCTGAGTCCGGCAGGCAGGCGCAATGAGCAGTTCTTC. This sequence encodes CASSLSPAGRRNEQFF.

This clone was found once. The rearrangement joins TRBV6-5 to TRBJ2-7; TRBD1 aligns across 7 bases. J was trimmed by 2 bases and V by 6 bases; bases with no gene match: 7. The CDR3 is 14 residues long. Germline V lookup: CDR1 MNHEY, CDR2 SVGAGI. CDR3 in amino acids: CASRVGRGTYEQYV. Here the CDR3 DNA reads TGTGCCAGCAGGGTGGGCAGGGGGACCTACGAGCAGTACGTC.

The chain uses TRBV5-1 and TRBJ2-1; D might be TRBD2 (6 bases). There are 16 residues in the CDR3. Between the trimmed V and J ends, which lost 4 bases and 8 bases, there was a span of 22 bases. Germline V lookup: CDR1 SGHRS, CDR2 YFSETQ. In nucleotides, the CDR3 is TGCGCCAGCAGCCCCCAACCGGCGGGATCGGTCGATGAGCAGTTCTTC. Its translation is CASSPQPAGSVDEQFF.

The V call is TRBV7-9, the J call TRBJ2-7, with D unclear. CDR3 length: 13 amino acids. Germline V CDR1 and CDR2: SEHNR, FQNEAQ (reference sequence). The V end lost 0 bases, the J end lost 2 bases, and 5 bases lay between the germline ends. CDR3 sequence reads: CASSLAPTYEQYF. The DNA for the CDR3 is TGTGCCAGCAGCTTAGCCCCCACCTACGAGCAGTACTTC. Full variable domain (remainder filled in from reference TRBV7-9 and TRBJ2-7): DTGVSQNPRHKITKRGQNVTFRCDPISEHNRLYWYRQTLGQGPEFLTYFQNEAQLEKSRLLSDRFSAERPKGSFSTLEIQRTEQGDSAMYLCASSLAPTYEQYFGPGTRLTVT.

This clone was detected once. This sequence joins TRBV6-1 and TRBJ2-7, with 8 bases that match TRBD2. The CDR3 spans 15 residues. CDR1 and CDR2 (germline): MNHNS, SASEGT. V was pared by 2 bases and J by 3 bases, with 6 bases of the junction left unmatched. CDR3 protein: CASSEWRGANYEQYF. The DNA for the CDR3 is TGTGCCAGCAGTGAATGGCGGGGGGCCAACTACGAGCAGTACTTC.

The chain links TRBV7-9 to TRBJ1-2, with 12 positions matching TRBD1. V dropped 3 bases and J dropped 4; count of bases not matched to a gene: 12. The CDR3 length is 18 residues. Per germline, CDR1 SEHNR and CDR2 FQNEAQ (reference sequence). The CDR3 region is CASSFSMGQGAGRYGYTF. The CDR3 DNA is TGTGCCAGCAGCTTCTCAATGGGACAGGGGGCCGGCCGCTATGGCTACACCTTC.

This clone has only one observation. The chain employs TRBV7-8 and TRBJ2-1; D perhaps matches TRBD2 (6 bases). The CDR3 covers 13 residues. The V end was cut by 5 bases, the J end by 6 bases, with 11 bases between. CDR1 is SGHVS and CDR2 is FQNEAQ in the germline V gene. In DNA form, the CDR3 reads TGTGCCAGCAGCCCCGGGGGTCCCAATGAGCAGTTCTTC. Protein sequence: CASSPGGPNEQFF.

The chain combines TRBV5-6 with TRBJ2-1; perhaps TRBD1 as D (6 bases). Germline V gene data show CDR1 as SGHDT and CDR2 as YYEEEE. CDR3 length: 15 amino acids. V gave up 4 bases and J gave up 9 bases, with 20 bases separating them. CDR3 bases: TGTGCCAGCAGCCCGCCCCGGGCCCGGGACATTGAGCAGTTCTTC. It codes for CASSPPRARDIEQFF.

J is TRBJ1-3 and V is TRBV10-3; D remains unclear. There are 12 residues in the CDR3. With 4 bases removed from V and 4 bases from J, the gap between germline ends came to 5 bases. In germline, CDR1 is ENHRY, CDR2 SYGVKD. CDR3 residues: CAISGHGNTIYF. CDR3 in DNA: TGTGCCATCAGTGGGCACGGAAACACCATATATTTT.

This chain uses TRBV4-2 with TRBJ2-3, with a possible D match to TRBD2 (5 bases). Germline-derived CDR1 and CDR2 are LGHNA and YNFKEQ. The CDR3 extends over 17 amino acids. Trimming removed 0 bases at V and 2 bases at J, with 15 bases between. The CDR3 spells CASSQEASSLITDTQYF. Written as DNA, the CDR3 is TGTGCCAGCAGCCAAGAGGCGTCTAGCCTTATCACAGATACGCAGTATTTT.

The genes are TRBV6-1 and TRBJ2-1; TRBD2 aligns across 10 bases. V shed 6 bases, J shed 8 bases, and the junction held 10 bases outside the gene matches. The CDR3 loop spans 15 amino acids. The germline V gene encodes CDR1 MNHNS and CDR2 SASEGT. CDR3 in DNA: TGTGCCAGCAGCGAACTAGCGGGGAACAGCGATGAGCAGTTCTTC. It is translated as CASSELAGNSDEQFF.